Listed below are T cell receptor beta chains from one sample, sequenced in a study of shared clonotypes between healthy human individuals. Clones were read by immunoSEQ multiplex PCR, and TCRdb kept only the in-frame ones, dropping some. The sample carries around 750,000 clones, approximately 79% recorded once. The specimen was memory CD4+ T cells sorted from blood. All receptors come from a woman aged 30 to 39 in good health. The CDR3 runs from the conserved cysteine through the conserved F or W. Fields, in order: J gene, CDR3 length, V gene, clone size, D gene, CDR3 DNA, CDR3 protein. A D gene is named only where the DNA matches it firmly. Not every row has a clone size; where given, it reads once, few, many or a size class.

>TRBJ2-7|15|TRBV6-6|.|.
TGTGCCAGCAGTAGATCGGACGATAGACCCTACGAGCAGTACTTC
CASSRSDDRPYEQYF
>TRBJ2-5|17|TRBV27|once|TRBD2
TGTGCCAGCAGTCGTTTACTAGCGGGAGTGATGTGGGAGACCCAGTACTTC
CASSRLLAGVMWETQYF
>TRBJ2-7|17|TRBV5-4|.|TRBD2
TGTGCCAGCAGCTTGGGAAATCCGGGACTAGCGGCGCGGGAGCAGTACTTC
CASSLGNPGLAAREQYF
>TRBJ2-7|13|TRBV18|.|.
TGTGCCAGCTCACCCCCGCAGACCTACGAGCAGTACTTC
CASSPPQTYEQYF
>TRBJ2-5|16|TRBV5-1|once|TRBD2
TGCGCCAGCAGCTTGGCCAATTTGGCTAGCGGAGAGACCCAGTACTTC
CASSLANLASGETQYF
>TRBJ1-5|15|TRBV7-8|.|TRBD1
TGTGCCAGCAGCTTCAGGGACAGCTACAATCAGCCCCAGCATTTT
CASSFRDSYNQPQHF
>TRBJ2-1|16|TRBV6-1|.|TRBD1
TGTGCCAGCAGTGCGACGGACAGGGGGAATGAGAATGAGCAGTTCTTC
CASSATDRGNENEQFF
>TRBJ1-2|12|TRBV2|few|.
TGTGCCACCTACCGGCAGGGACCTGGCTACACCTTC
CATYRQGPGYTF
>TRBJ1-2|13|TRBV7-9|.|.
TGTGCCAGCAGCTACCGGGAGGGATATGGCTACACCTTC
CASSYREGYGYTF
>TRBJ2-1|15|TRBV2|once|TRBD2
TGTGCCAGCAGTAAACTAGCGGGTCTTCTAGATGAGCAGTTCTTC
CASSKLAGLLDEQFF
>TRBJ2-1|14|TRBV11-3|.|.
TGTGCCAGCAGCCCCCGGACCTCCTACAATGAGCAGTTCTTC
CASSPRTSYNEQFF
>TRBJ2-5|15|TRBV28|.|.
TGTGCCAGCAGTTTCCAACAGGGCCCGCAAGAGACCCAGTACTTC
CASSFQQGPQETQYF
>TRBJ1-1|14|TRBV28|.|TRBD1
TGTGCCAGCAGTTTTACAGGGGGGAGCACTGAAGCTTTCTTT
CASSFTGGSTEAFF
>TRBJ2-3|16|TRBV7-2|.|TRBD2
TGTGCCAGCCTTCTTCAGGCTAGCGGGATTACAGATACGCAGTATTTT
CASLLQASGITDTQYF
>TRBJ2-3|20|TRBV28|.|TRBD2
TGTGCCAGCAGTCCACAATTCCCACTTGGACTAGCGGGACGCACAGATACGCAGTATTTT
CASSPQFPLGLAGRTDTQYF
>TRBJ2-1|13|TRBV7-2|few|.
TGTGCCAGCAGCTTTTGGGCCTACAATGAGCAGTTCTTC
CASSFWAYNEQFF
>TRBJ2-3|14|TRBV30|few|.
TGTGCCTGGACCGGCGCGCCGTACACAGATACGCAGTATTTT
CAWTGAPYTDTQYF
>TRBJ1-2|16|TRBV6-1|many|TRBD1
TGTGCCAGCAGTGAAACAGGACAGGGGGCACACTATGGCTACACCTTC
CASSETGQGAHYGYTF
>TRBJ1-3|15|TRBV28|.|.
TGTGCCAGCAGTTTAACCGGGGGCGCTGGAAACACCATATATTTT
CASSLTGGAGNTIYF
>TRBJ1-1|18|TRBV7-8|once|TRBD1
TGTGCCAGCAGCCAACGCGCACGGGACAGGGGGTTGAGCACTGAAGCTTTCTTT
CASSQRARDRGLSTEAFF
>TRBJ2-3|14|TRBV28|few|.
TGTGCCAGCAGTCGTACAGGGACCACAGATACGCAGTATTTT
CASSRTGTTDTQYF
>TRBJ2-7|14|TRBV11-1|.|TRBD2
TGTGCCAGCAGCATCCCGGGACTAACCTACGAGCAGTACTTC
CASSIPGLTYEQYF
>TRBJ2-7|11|TRBV20-1|few|.
TGCAGTGCTAGTTATTACTACGAGCAGTACTTC
CSASYYYEQYF
>TRBJ2-3|14|TRBV7-2|.|.
TGTGCCAGCAGCTTAGAGAGTTCGGCAGATACGCAGTATTTT
CASSLESSADTQYF
>TRBJ2-4|15|TRBV6-1|.|.
TGTGCCAGCAGTGACAGGACGGCGGTTGCGAACATTCAGTACTTC
CASSDRTAVANIQYF
>TRBJ2-2|14|TRBV28|once|.
TGTGCCAGCAGTCCAAGGGGGTACACCGGGGAGCTGTTTTTT
CASSPRGYTGELFF